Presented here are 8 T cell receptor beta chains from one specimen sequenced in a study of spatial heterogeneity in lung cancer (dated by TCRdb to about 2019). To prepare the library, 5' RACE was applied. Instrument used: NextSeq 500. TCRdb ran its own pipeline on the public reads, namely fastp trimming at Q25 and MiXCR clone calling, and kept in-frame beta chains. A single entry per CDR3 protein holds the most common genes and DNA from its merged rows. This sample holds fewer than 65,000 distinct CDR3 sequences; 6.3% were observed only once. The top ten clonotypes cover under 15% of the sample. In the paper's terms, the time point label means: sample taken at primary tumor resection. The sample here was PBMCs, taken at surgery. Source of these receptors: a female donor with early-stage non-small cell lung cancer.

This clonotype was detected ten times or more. CDR3 DNA: TGCAGTGGAAGGCGGGGACGGGGGGGCCAAGATACGCAGTATTTT. Amino acids: CSGRRGRGGQDTQYF. The chain couples TRBV20-1 to TRBJ2-3, with 8 bases fitting TRBD2. Germline CDR1 is DFQATT and CDR2 is SNEGSKA (reference sequence). V shed 7 bases, J shed 5 bases, and the junction held 14 bases outside the gene matches. The CDR3 totals 15 residues.

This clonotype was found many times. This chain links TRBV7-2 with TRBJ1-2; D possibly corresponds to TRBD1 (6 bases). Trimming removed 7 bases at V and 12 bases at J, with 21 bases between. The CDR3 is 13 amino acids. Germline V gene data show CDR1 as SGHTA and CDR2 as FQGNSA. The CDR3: CASIPVRGAPNTF. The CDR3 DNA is TGTGCCAGCATCCCCGTCCGGGGGGCTCCAAACACCTTC.

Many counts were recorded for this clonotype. The CDR3 DNA sequence: TGTGCCACCAGCAGTCCCGACAGGTTTCTGACTTCGAGCACAGATACGCAGTATTTT. Its protein product is CATSSPDRFLTSSTDTQYF. J is TRBJ2-3 and V is TRBV15, with D perhaps matching TRBD1 (6 bases). The V end lost 3 bases, the J end lost 0 bases, and 22 bases lay between the germline ends. Per germline, CDR1 LNHNV and CDR2 YYDKDF (reference sequence). This CDR3 comprises 19 residues.

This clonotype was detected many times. The CDR3 spells CASSQDEGTATQETQYF. CDR3 nucleotides: TGTGCCAGCAGCCAAGATGAAGGGACCGCAACCCAAGAGACCCAGTACTTC. V usage is TRBV3-1 and J usage is TRBJ2-5; perhaps D is TRBD1 or TRBD2 (5 bases each). Looked up from germline, CDR1 is LGHDT and CDR2 is YNNKEL (reference sequence). The CDR3 is 17 amino acids. Trimming cost V 0 bases and J 1 base, with 15 bases left between them.

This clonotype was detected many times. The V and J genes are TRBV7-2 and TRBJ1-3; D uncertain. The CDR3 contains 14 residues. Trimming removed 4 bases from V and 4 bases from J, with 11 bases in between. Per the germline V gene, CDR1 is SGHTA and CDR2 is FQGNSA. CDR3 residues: CASSYSRVGNTIYF. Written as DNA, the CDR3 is TGTGCCAGCAGCTATAGCCGGGTGGGAAACACCATATATTTT.

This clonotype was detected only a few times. CDR3: CASSYYKGTEAFF. CDR3 coding DNA: TGTGCCAGCAGTTACTACAAGGGTACTGAAGCTTTCTTT. The chain combines TRBV6-5 with TRBJ1-1; D is uncertain. V was pared by 1 base and J by 5 bases, with 8 bases between. The CDR3 covers 13 residues. The germline gives CDR1 MNHEY, CDR2 SVGAGI.

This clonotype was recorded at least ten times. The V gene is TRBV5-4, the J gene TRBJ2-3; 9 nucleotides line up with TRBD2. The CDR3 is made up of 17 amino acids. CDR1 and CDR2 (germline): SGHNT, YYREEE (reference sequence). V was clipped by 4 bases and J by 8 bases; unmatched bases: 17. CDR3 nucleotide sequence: TGTGCCAGCAGCCAGCCCCTAGGTAGCGGGAGTTGGGGTACGCAGTATTTT. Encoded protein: CASSQPLGSGSWGTQYF.

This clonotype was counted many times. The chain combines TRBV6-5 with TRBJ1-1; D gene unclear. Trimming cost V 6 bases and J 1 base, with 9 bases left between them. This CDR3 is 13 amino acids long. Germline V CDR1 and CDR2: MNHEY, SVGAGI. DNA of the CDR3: TGTGCCAGCAGACTCCCAGGGAACACTGAAGCTTTCTTT. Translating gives CASRLPGNTEAFF.